The present T cell receptor beta chain was sequenced within a study of T cell repertoires in cytomegalovirus infection. This clonotype was found many times. Between the trimmed V and J ends, which lost 5 bases and 0 bases, there was a span of 16 bases. The germline CDR1 and CDR2 sequences are MNHEY and SVGAGI. The CDR3 extends over 17 amino acids. Each CDR3 protein gets one entry after TCRdb re-called the reads with MiXCR. The sample records hundreds of thousands of distinct CDR3 sequences, 9.6% being singletons. The specimen sequenced was PBMCs. The chain has TRBV6-5 and TRBJ2-2; D is perhaps TRBD1 (5 bases). The TCR sequence derives from a human donor in good health (CMV status not recorded). Some clones in this sample may be carry-over from other donors' samples. In nucleotides, the CDR3 is TGTGCCAGCAGTAGTGAAACAGGCCTAGCGAACACCGGGGAGCTGTTTTTT. Its protein product is CASSSETGLANTGELFF.